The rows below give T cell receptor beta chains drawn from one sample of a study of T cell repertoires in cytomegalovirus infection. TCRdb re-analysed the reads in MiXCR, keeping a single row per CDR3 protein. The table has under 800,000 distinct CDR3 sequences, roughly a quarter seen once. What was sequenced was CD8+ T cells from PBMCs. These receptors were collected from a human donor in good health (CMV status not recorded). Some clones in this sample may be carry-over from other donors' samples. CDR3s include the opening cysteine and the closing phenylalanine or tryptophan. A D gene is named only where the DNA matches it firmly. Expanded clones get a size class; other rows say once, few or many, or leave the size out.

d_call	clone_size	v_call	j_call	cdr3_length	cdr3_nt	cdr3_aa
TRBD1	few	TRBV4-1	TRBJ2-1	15	TGCGCCAGCAGCCAAGCATCCGGGACAGGGTATGAGCAGTTCTTC	CASSQASGTGYEQFF
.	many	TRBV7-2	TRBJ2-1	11	TGTGCCAGCAGCAATCGTCGGGAGCAGTTCTTC	CASSNRREQFF
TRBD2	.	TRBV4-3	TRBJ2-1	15	TGCGCCAGCAGCCAAGATAGGGGACTAACCAATGAGCAGTTCTTC	CASSQDRGLTNEQFF
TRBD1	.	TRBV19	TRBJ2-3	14	TGTGCCGCTAACAGGGGGCGTTCCACAGATACGCAGTATTTT	CAANRGRSTDTQYF
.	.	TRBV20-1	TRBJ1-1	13	TGCAGTGCTAGAGATGGGATGATGATGGAAGCTTTCTTT	CSARDGMMMEAFF
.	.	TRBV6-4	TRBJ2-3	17	TGTGCCAGCAGTGACTCGAGTAGCAGCTGGGGCACAGATACGCAGTATTTT	CASSDSSSSWGTDTQYF
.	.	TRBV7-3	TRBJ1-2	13	TGTGCCAGTACCCGACAGGCAGCTAGAGGCTACACCTTC	CASTRQAARGYTF
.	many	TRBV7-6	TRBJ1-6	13	TGTGCCAGCAGCTTAGATCTGAGTTCACCCCTCCACTTT	CASSLDLSSPLHF
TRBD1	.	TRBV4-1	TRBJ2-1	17	TGCGCCAGCAGCCAGGAACCAGGACAGGGGGCATGGAATGAGCAGTTCTTC	CASSQEPGQGAWNEQFF
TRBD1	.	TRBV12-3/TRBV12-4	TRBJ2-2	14	TGTGCCAGCAGTCCGACAGGGGGAGACGGGGAGCTGTTTTTT	CASSPTGGDGELFF
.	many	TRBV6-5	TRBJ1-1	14	TGTGCCAGCAGTTACTCAGAGGGGTGGACTGAAGCTTTCTTT	CASSYSEGWTEAFF
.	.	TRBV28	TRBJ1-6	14	TGTGCCAGCAGTTTAATCAGGGGAAATTCACCCCTCCACTTT	CASSLIRGNSPLHF
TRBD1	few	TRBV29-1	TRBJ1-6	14	TGCAGTGTTACCACCGGGACAGGGAATTCACCCCTCCACTTT	CSVTTGTGNSPLHF
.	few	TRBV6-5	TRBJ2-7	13	TGTGCCAGCAGTTATTTGGGTGGGTACGAGCAGTACTTC	CASSYLGGYEQYF
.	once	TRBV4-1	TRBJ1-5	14	TGCGCCAGCAGCCCGGGACAACACAATCAGCCCCAGCATTTT	CASSPGQHNQPQHF
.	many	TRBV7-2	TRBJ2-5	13	TGTGCCAGCAGCCATCCAGGGGAAGAGACCCAGTACTTC	CASSHPGEETQYF
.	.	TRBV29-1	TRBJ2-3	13	TGCAGCGGGGGGGACATCAACACAGATACGCAGTATTTT	CSGGDINTDTQYF
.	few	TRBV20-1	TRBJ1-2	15	TGCAGTGCTAGAGATCCGGGCCCCTCTAGATATGGCTACACCTTC	CSARDPGPSRYGYTF
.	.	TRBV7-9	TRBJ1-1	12	TGTGCCAGCAGCAGAGGGTTCACTGAAGCTTTCTTT	CASSRGFTEAFF
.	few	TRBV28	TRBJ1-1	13	TGTGCCAGCAGTCCTATCTGGGGCACTGAAGCTTTCTTT	CASSPIWGTEAFF
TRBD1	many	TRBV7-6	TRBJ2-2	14	TGTGCCAGCACAGACAGGGGGCGAGGCGGGGAGCTGTTTTTT	CASTDRGRGGELFF
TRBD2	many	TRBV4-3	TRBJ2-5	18	TGCGCCAGCAGCAGCGTCGGACTAGCGGGGGGGCCGGGAGAGACCCAGTACTTC	CASSSVGLAGGPGETQYF
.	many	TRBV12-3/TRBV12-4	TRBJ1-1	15	TGTGCCAGCAGTTTAGCGGGGGGTCTTAACACTGAAGCTTTCTTT	CASSLAGGLNTEAFF
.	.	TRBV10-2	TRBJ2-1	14	TGCGCCAGCGCTCCGGCAGGGAGTTACAATGAGCAGTTCTTC	CASAPAGSYNEQFF
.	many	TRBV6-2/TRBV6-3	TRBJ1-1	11	TGTGCCAGCAGTTACGGGGGGGAAGCTTTCTTT	CASSYGGEAFF
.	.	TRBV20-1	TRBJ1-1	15	TGCAGTGCTAGAGTTCCCGACAGAATGAACACTGAAGCTTTCTTT	CSARVPDRMNTEAFF
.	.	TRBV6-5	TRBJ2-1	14	TGTGCCAGCAGTTACTCGGGGACGGCCAATGAGCAGTTCTTC	CASSYSGTANEQFF
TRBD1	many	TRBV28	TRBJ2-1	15	TGTGCCAGCAGTTTACGATGGGACAGAGACAATGAGCAGTTCTTC	CASSLRWDRDNEQFF
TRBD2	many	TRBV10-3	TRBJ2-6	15	TGTGCCACGACTAGCGGGGGGTCTGGGGCCAACGTCCTGACTTTC	CATTSGGSGANVLTF
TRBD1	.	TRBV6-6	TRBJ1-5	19	TGTGCCTGCAGTTACTTAGTGAACAGGGGGCATCCTAGCAATCAGCCCCAGCATTTT	CACSYLVNRGHPSNQPQHF
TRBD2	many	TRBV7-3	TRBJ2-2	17	TGTGCCAGCAGCCCCCAGGGACTAGCGAGTTTCACCGGGGAGCTGTTTTTT	CASSPQGLASFTGELFF
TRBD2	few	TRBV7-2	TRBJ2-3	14	TGTGCCAGCAGCAGCGGGGTGGGGCAAGATACGCAGTATTTT	CASSSGVGQDTQYF
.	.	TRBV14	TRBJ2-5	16	TGTGCCAGCAGCCAAGATAGGGGGGGAATGGCAGAGACCCAGTACTTC	CASSQDRGGMAETQYF
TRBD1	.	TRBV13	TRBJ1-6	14	TGTGCCAGCAGTCAGGACAGGACGAATTCACCCCTCCACTTT	CASSQDRTNSPLHF
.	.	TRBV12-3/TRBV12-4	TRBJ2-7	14	TGTGCCAGCAGTTTCGGACAGGACTACAACGAGCAGTACTTC	CASSFGQDYNEQYF
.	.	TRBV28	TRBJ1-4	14	TGTGCCAGCAGTTCCCACAGACGTAATGAAAAACTGTTTTTT	CASSSHRRNEKLFF
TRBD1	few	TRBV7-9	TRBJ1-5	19	TGTGCCAGCAGCTTGCAACAGGGGTTTGGGGGATCGGGCAATCAGCCCCAGCATTTT	CASSLQQGFGGSGNQPQHF
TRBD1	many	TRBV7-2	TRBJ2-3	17	TGTGCCAGCACCATACTTGGGTCCAGGGGGCTGACAGATACGCAGTATTTT	CASTILGSRGLTDTQYF
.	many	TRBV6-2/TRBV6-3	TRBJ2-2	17	TGTGCCAGCAGCTGGCTAGCGCTTGGAGAGAGCACCGGGGAGCTGTTTTTT	CASSWLALGESTGELFF
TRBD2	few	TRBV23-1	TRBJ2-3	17	TGCGCCAGCAGTCAATCGGAGGGACTACCCTTCACAGATACGCAGTATTTT	CASSQSEGLPFTDTQYF
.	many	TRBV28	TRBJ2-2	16	TGTGCCAGCAGTTTTCGCCAGACCTTAAACACCGGGGAGCTGTTTTTT	CASSFRQTLNTGELFF
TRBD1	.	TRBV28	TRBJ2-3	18	TGTGCCAGCAGTTTACCCGGGACAGGGGTCGTTAGCACAGATACGCAGTATTTT	CASSLPGTGVVSTDTQYF
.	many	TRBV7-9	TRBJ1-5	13	TGTGCCAGCAGCCACGAACCAAATCAGCCCCAGCATTTT	CASSHEPNQPQHF
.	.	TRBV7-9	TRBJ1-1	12	TGTGCCAGCAGCCGGATGGGCACTGAAGCTTTCTTT	CASSRMGTEAFF
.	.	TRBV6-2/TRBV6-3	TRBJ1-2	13	TGTGCCAGCAGTTACCTCAGGGTCGATGGCTACACCTTC	CASSYLRVDGYTF
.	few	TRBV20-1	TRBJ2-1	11	TGCAGTGCCCGCCGGAACAATGAGCAGTTCTTC	CSARRNNEQFF
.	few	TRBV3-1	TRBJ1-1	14	TGTGCCAGCAGCCACAAGGGCAGGAACACTGAAGCTTTCTTT	CASSHKGRNTEAFF
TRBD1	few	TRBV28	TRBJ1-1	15	TGTGCCAGCACCGAGAGGAGGGGGCTAAATACTGAAGCTTTCTTT	CASTERRGLNTEAFF
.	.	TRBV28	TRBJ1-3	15	TGTGCCAGCAGGACCTTGGTGAGCTCTGGAAACACCATATATTTT	CASRTLVSSGNTIYF
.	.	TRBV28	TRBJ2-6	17	TGTGCCAGCAGTTTCCCCCGGGACTGGTCTGGGGCCAACGTCCTGACTTTC	CASSFPRDWSGANVLTF
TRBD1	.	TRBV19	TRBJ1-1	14	TGTGCCAGCGGGATACAGGGGGAATATATTGAAGCTTTCTTT	CASGIQGEYIEAFF